A selection of T cell receptor beta chains follows, all from one sample in a study of cytomegalovirus exposure and HLA in healthy donors. Data came from immunoSEQ multiplex PCR; TCRdb stores just in-frame clones and leaves some out. The data contain roughly 190,000 clones, 82% of them singletons. Sequenced: PBMCs. The receptors derive from a woman in her late teens or twenties in good health and CMV-seronegative. Both conserved end residues are part of each CDR3. The D gene is left open where the match is weak. The listing skips clone size in some rows; elsewhere it reads once, few, many or a size class.

cdr3_nt	cdr3_aa	v_call	clone_size	d_call	j_call
TGTGCCAGCAGTCCGCAAGGGGGAGAAAGAGACTACACCTTC	CASSPQGGERDYTF	TRBV6-6	NA	NA	TRBJ1-2
TGCGCCAGCAGCTTTGGAGACAGGTACGAGCAGTACTTC	CASSFGDRYEQYF	TRBV5-1	NA	NA	TRBJ2-7
TGTGCCTGGAGACGACTAGCGGGAACCTACGAGCAGTACTTC	CAWRRLAGTYEQYF	TRBV30	once	TRBD2	TRBJ2-7
TGTGCCAGTAGTATAAGGTCAGGATGGCTAGGGGAGGGCACTGAAGCTTTCTTT	CASSIRSGWLGEGTEAFF	TRBV19	few	NA	TRBJ1-1
TGTGCCAGCTCACCAGGGGGGGACTATGGCTACACCTTC	CASSPGGDYGYTF	TRBV18	NA	NA	TRBJ1-2
TGTGCCAGCAGTTATGGCGGGCACGGCTCCTACAATGAGCAGTTCTTC	CASSYGGHGSYNEQFF	TRBV6-5	NA	NA	TRBJ2-1
TGTGCCAGCAGCCCACAGGGGTTTACTTATGGCTACACCTTC	CASSPQGFTYGYTF	TRBV7-6	NA	TRBD1	TRBJ1-2
TGTGCCAGCAACCGACTGGGGACAGCGAATGAGCAGTTCTTC	CASNRLGTANEQFF	TRBV2	NA	TRBD1	TRBJ2-1
TGTGCCATCAGTGCACAGGGCCGGCAGCCCCAGCATTTT	CAISAQGRQPQHF	TRBV10-3	NA	NA	TRBJ1-5
TGTGCCAGCAGTCAGACACAGAACACTGAAGCTTTCTTT	CASSQTQNTEAFF	TRBV2	NA	NA	TRBJ1-1
TGTGCCAGCAGGGCTAGCGGGGGGGGCCACGAGCAGTACTTC	CASRASGGGHEQYF	TRBV27	once	TRBD2	TRBJ2-7
TGTGCCAGCAGCGTAACGAGGACTAGCGGTGAGCAGTTCTTC	CASSVTRTSGEQFF	TRBV9	NA	TRBD2	TRBJ2-1
TGTGCCAGCAGGTCTGGAGGGAGTACCAATCAGCCCCAGCATTTT	CASRSGGSTNQPQHF	TRBV27	NA	NA	TRBJ1-5
TGTGCCAGCAGTTTATCCGACGGAGGGGGCAGTCGACAGCCCCAGCATTTT	CASSLSDGGGSRQPQHF	TRBV28	few	TRBD1	TRBJ1-5
TGTGCCAGCAGTCAAAGGGCGACAGGGAATTCACCCCTCCACTTT	CASSQRATGNSPLHF	TRBV27	NA	TRBD1	TRBJ1-6
TGTGCCATCGGTGGACAGGCCGGAGGGGGGGGTATGGGGTATGGCTACACCTTC	CAIGGQAGGGGMGYGYTF	TRBV10-3	NA	TRBD1	TRBJ1-2
TGTGCCAGTAGGAACACAGGGTCAGGAGGCTACACCTTC	CASRNTGSGGYTF	TRBV19	NA	NA	TRBJ1-2
TGTGCCAGCAGTTTCTCTAGCGGGGGCACCGGGGAGCTGTTTTTT	CASSFSSGGTGELFF	TRBV27	NA	TRBD2	TRBJ2-2
TGTGCCACCAGCAGAGGGGGACAGGGGGCGTCACGGGTGCAGTACTTC	CATSRGGQGASRVQYF	TRBV15	NA	TRBD1	TRBJ2-7
TGTGCCAGCAGTTTTTTGCCGGGACTCTCGAACACCGGGGAGCTGTTTTTT	CASSFLPGLSNTGELFF	TRBV27	NA	NA	TRBJ2-2
TGCGCCAGCAGCTTGGCTACAGGGATTGCAGATACGCAGTATTTT	CASSLATGIADTQYF	TRBV5-1	NA	NA	TRBJ2-3
TGTGCCAGCAGCCCACAGGGGCTAGCGAGAGTAACCGGGGAGCTGTTTTTT	CASSPQGLARVTGELFF	TRBV7-9	NA	NA	TRBJ2-2
TGTGCCAGCAGCCAACGTCGGACACTTACCGGGAACACTGAAGCTTTCTTT	CASSQRRTLTGNTEAFF	TRBV14	NA	NA	TRBJ1-1
TGTGCCAGCAGTTGGGGGGTCCAAGAGACCCAGTACTTC	CASSWGVQETQYF	TRBV6-1	NA	NA	TRBJ2-5
TGTGCCAGCAGTGACGCTAGCGGGACGTACAATGAGCAGTTCTTC	CASSDASGTYNEQFF	TRBV25-1	NA	TRBD2	TRBJ2-1
TGTGCCATCACTCGGGAACCGGGACAGGGGGGCAATGAGCAGTTCTTC	CAITREPGQGGNEQFF	TRBV10-3	once	TRBD1	TRBJ2-1
TGTGCCAGCTCACCACGACTTAGCGAGGATCAGCCCCAGCATTTT	CASSPRLSEDQPQHF	TRBV18	NA	NA	TRBJ1-5
TGTGCCAGCAGCTTAGTTTTCCAGCGGGGGGGGGAGCAGTACTTC	CASSLVFQRGGEQYF	TRBV11-3	NA	TRBD2	TRBJ2-7
TGTGCCAGCAGTCCCGGACTAGCCAGCACAGATACGCAGTATTTT	CASSPGLASTDTQYF	TRBV9	NA	TRBD2	TRBJ2-3
TGTTCCAGCAGCCCGACTGGTAATGAGCAGTTCTTC	CSSSPTGNEQFF	TRBV7-9	NA	NA	TRBJ2-1
TGTGCCAGTGGGACAGGGGGCGGAAAACTGTTTTTT	CASGTGGGKLFF	TRBV6-1	NA	TRBD1	TRBJ1-4
TGTGCCAGAAGCAAACCGGGAAGGGGGCTGGGCGGGGAGCTGTTTTTT	CARSKPGRGLGGELFF	TRBV5-3	NA	TRBD1	TRBJ2-2
TGTGCCAGCAGCCCACCCTTAGGAGCGGGAGAGGACACCGGGGAGCTGTTTTTT	CASSPPLGAGEDTGELFF	TRBV11-2	NA	TRBD2	TRBJ2-2
TGTGCCAGTAAACCCCGACAGGGAGGATGGAGCACTGAAGCTTTCTTT	CASKPRQGGWSTEAFF	TRBV19	NA	TRBD1	TRBJ1-1
TGTGCCAGCAGTCTTATGGCCCCGGAGATAAACAATGAGCAGTTCTTC	CASSLMAPEINNEQFF	TRBV27	once	NA	TRBJ2-1
TGTGCCAGCAGCTCAGGACAGGCCTACTTCTCTGGAAACACCATATATTTT	CASSSGQAYFSGNTIYF	TRBV14	NA	TRBD1	TRBJ1-3
TGTGCCAGCTCACCACAGACAGGTTTCTCCTTGGCTGGAAACACCATATATTTT	CASSPQTGFSLAGNTIYF	TRBV18	NA	NA	TRBJ1-3
TGCAGCGTTGGGACTAGCGGGACGATATCCTACAATGAGCAGTTCTTC	CSVGTSGTISYNEQFF	TRBV29-1	NA	TRBD2	TRBJ2-1
TGCGCCAGCAGCTTGGAGAGAACTAGCGGGAGGGGCACAGATACGCAGTATTTT	CASSLERTSGRGTDTQYF	TRBV5-1	NA	TRBD2	TRBJ2-3
TGTGCCAGCAGTTACGGGGACAAGGCTAGAGAGACCCAGTACTTC	CASSYGDKARETQYF	TRBV6-6	NA	NA	TRBJ2-5
TGCGCCAGCAGCCCCACAGGGGGCGGATTTCGGACTGAAGCTTTCTTT	CASSPTGGGFRTEAFF	TRBV5-1	NA	TRBD1	TRBJ1-1
TGTGCCAGCAGCTTAGTCTCAGTGCGCTTGGGGGCGCCCACAGATACGCAGTATTTT	CASSLVSVRLGAPTDTQYF	TRBV11-2	NA	NA	TRBJ2-3
TGTGCCAGCAGCTTACGGACAGGGGGCCCTACTAACTATGGCTACACCTTC	CASSLRTGGPTNYGYTF	TRBV7-9	NA	TRBD1	TRBJ1-2
TGTGCCAGCACGAAAACGACAGATACTGGAAACACCATATATTTT	CASTKTTDTGNTIYF	TRBV6-5	NA	NA	TRBJ1-3
TGTGCCAGCAGCTTGGGGGGACAGGGGGCCAGAGAGACCCAGTACTTC	CASSLGGQGARETQYF	TRBV5-4	NA	TRBD1	TRBJ2-5
TGTGCCACCAGCTGGACAGGGGAGGACGATACGCAGTATTTT	CATSWTGEDDTQYF	TRBV15	NA	TRBD1	TRBJ2-3
TGTGCCAGCGCAACCCTGGCAGGGGGAATCGAAAAACTGTTTTTT	CASATLAGGIEKLFF	TRBV6-5	few	TRBD1	TRBJ1-4
TGTGCCAGCAGTCCCGGGACAGGGGGTGGAAACACCATATATTTT	CASSPGTGGGNTIYF	TRBV28	NA	TRBD1	TRBJ1-3
TGTGCCAGCAAACTCGACGGGGAAGAGACCCAGTACTTC	CASKLDGEETQYF	TRBV27	NA	NA	TRBJ2-5
TGTGCCAGCTCACCAACTAGCGGGATAGCGTCCTACGAGCAGTACTTC	CASSPTSGIASYEQYF	TRBV18	NA	TRBD2	TRBJ2-7
TGTGCCAGCAGTTCGACGGGGGGCCTAAACAATGAGCAGTTCTTC	CASSSTGGLNNEQFF	TRBV27	NA	NA	TRBJ2-1
TGTGCCAGCAGTTTATGGCGGGACAGGGGGCCGGTAACTGAAGCTTTCTTT	CASSLWRDRGPVTEAFF	TRBV28	NA	TRBD1	TRBJ1-1
TGTGCCAGCAGCCGGGGTGGGGGCTGGAGCTTC	CASSRGGGWSF	TRBV7-2	few	NA	TRBJ2-7
TGCGCCAGCAGCGCCACAGGGTACTACGAGCAGTACTTC	CASSATGYYEQYF	TRBV5-1	NA	NA	TRBJ2-7
TGTGCCAGCAGCCGCCCCCCTTGGGAGGGAAAGACTGAAGCTTTCTTT	CASSRPPWEGKTEAFF	TRBV7-2	NA	NA	TRBJ1-1